Below, 12 T cell receptor beta chains from the same sample are listed, as sequenced in a study of glioma-infiltrating T cells. The iRepertoire nested amplicon-rescue multiplex PCR amplified TCR alpha and beta CDR3s from RNA. TCRdb recomputed calls from the multiplex PCR reads with MiXCR, one row per CDR3 protein. The table includes approximately 120,000 distinct CDR3 sequences, roughly 20% detected once. Sequencing input: glioma tissue, nonneoplastic brain tissue, or PBMCs (not recorded which). These receptors all stem from a human donor with low-grade glioma or glioblastoma, undergoing nonglioma brain surgery, or in good health (not recorded which).

This clonotype came up many times. The rearrangement joins TRBV29-1 to TRBJ1-5; no clear D. This CDR3 comprises 12 residues. Germline assignment: CDR1 SQVTM and CDR2 ANQGSEA. With 6 bases removed from V and 3 bases from J, the gap between germline ends came to 9 bases. This CDR3 is CSVRELNQPQHF. CDR3 sequence (DNA): TGCAGCGTCCGGGAGCTCAATCAGCCCCAGCATTTT.

The chain recombines TRBV4-1 with TRBJ1-2; 7 positions agree with TRBD1. CDR3 size: 17 residues. Germline V CDR1 and CDR2: MGHRA, YSYEKL. Unmatched junction bases numbered 15, after V lost 4 bases and J lost 4 bases. The CDR3 reads CASSPRTAEQGIYGYTF. The CDR3 DNA reads as TGCGCCAGCAGCCCCCGAACGGCGGAACAGGGGATCTATGGCTACACCTTC.

This clonotype showed up many times. The rearrangement links TRBV5-4 to TRBJ2-1, with 10 bases lining up with TRBD2. The CDR3 consists of 15 residues. Per the germline V gene, CDR1 is SGHNT and CDR2 is YYREEE (reference sequence). V shed 0 bases, J shed 7 bases, and the junction held 4 bases outside the gene matches. As DNA, the CDR3 is TGTGCCAGCAGCTTGGATCTAGCGGGAGCTAATGAGCAGTTCTTC. Encoded protein: CASSLDLAGANEQFF.

This clonotype was found a few times. The V and J genes are TRBV29-1 and TRBJ1-1; 8 bases are shared with TRBD1. The CDR3 extends over 13 amino acids. With V trimmed by 3 bases and J by 5 bases, 5 bases remained unmatched. Germline V CDR1 and CDR2: SQVTM, ANQGSEA. The CDR3 spells CSVDGQGGTEAFF. In nucleotides, the CDR3 is TGCAGCGTTGATGGACAGGGAGGAACTGAAGCTTTCTTT.

As to this clonotype: Being one base from a much bigger clone, this may be a read error. The chain carries TRBV7-9 and TRBJ2-5; the D gene is possibly TRBD1 (6 bases). V was pared by 3 bases and J by 2 bases, with 13 bases between. Per the germline V gene, CDR1 is SEHNR and CDR2 is FQNEAQ (reference sequence). The CDR3 loop spans 15 amino acids. CDR3 residues: CASSFTDSLQETQYF. The CDR3 DNA reads as TGTGCCAGCAGCTTCACGGACAGCCTACAAGAGACCCAGTACTTC.

The sample holds many counts of this clonotype. The rearrangement joins TRBV28 to TRBJ2-5; D call uncertain. This CDR3 region has 14 residues. The ends were cut back, 4 bases at V and 2 bases at J, with 11 bases in the middle. Germline V gene lookup returns CDR1 MDHEN and CDR2 SYDVKM. The CDR3 is CASSSGRLQETQYF. CDR3 DNA: TGTGCCAGCAGTTCAGGACGGTTACAAGAGACCCAGTACTTC. Looking up the rest from reference TRBV28 and TRBJ2-5 gives the full variable domain: DVKVTQSSRYLVKRTGEKVFLECVQDMDHENMFWYRQDPGLGLRLIYFSYDVKMKEKGDIPEGYSVSREKKERFSLILESASTNQTSMYLCASSSGRLQETQYFGPGTRLLVL.

In its sample, this clonotype was seen many times. The rearrangement uses TRBV7-8 and TRBJ2-1, with 8 bases matching TRBD2. With V trimmed by 5 bases and J by 9 bases, 9 bases remained unmatched. The CDR3 has 14 residues. Germline V gene data show CDR1 as SGHVS and CDR2 as FQNEAQ. CDR3 bases: TGTGCCAGCAGCCCCGGGGGGGTCGGGGGTGAGCAGTTCTTC. This translates into CASSPGGVGGEQFF.

The table lists this clonotype with many counts. The rearrangement joins TRBV4-2 to TRBJ2-2, with D possibly TRBD1 on 5 matching bases. This CDR3 spans 13 amino acids. The V gene lost 7 bases and the J gene lost 6 bases, with 12 bases spanning the gap. The V gene's germline CDR1 is LGHNA and CDR2 YNFKEQ. The CDR3 sequence is CASTRAPAGELFF. CDR3 sequence (DNA): TGTGCCAGCACCAGGGCACCCGCCGGGGAGCTGTTTTTT.

This chain uses TRBV18 with TRBJ2-1; tentatively, D is TRBD2 (6 bases). The germline CDR1 and CDR2 sequences are KGHSH and LQKENI. The CDR3 has 14 amino acids. Trimming removed 3 bases from V and 4 bases from J, with 10 bases in between. DNA for the CDR3: TGTGCCAGCTCACCCTCTGGAGGGTACAATGAGCAGTTCTTC. Encoded protein: CASSPSGGYNEQFF.

This clonotype was observed at least ten times. The chain uses TRBV4-2 and TRBJ1-5, with no clear D. V was cut by 2 bases and J by 9 bases, with 17 bases left in between. Germline V CDR1 and CDR2: LGHNA, YNFKEQ. The CDR3 extends over 15 amino acids. This chain's CDR3 is CASSQFFQPKSPQHF. Here the CDR3 DNA reads TGTGCCAGCAGCCAATTTTTCCAGCCTAAATCGCCCCAGCATTTT.

About this clonotype: Relative to the germline gene, one junction end is altered; a read error may explain this. The chain is built from TRBV6-1 and TRBJ2-3; D might be TRBD2 (6 bases). The CDR3 sequence is 14 residues long. Germline V lookup: CDR1 MNHNS, CDR2 SASEGT. The chain's CDR3 is CASSLVYGGHTQYF. DNA for the CDR3: TGTGCCAGCAGTCTAGTCTACGGGGGTCATACCCAGTATTTT.

This clonotype occurred many times. The chain links TRBV28 to TRBJ1-1, with D uncertain. Trimming removed 2 bases from V and 1 base from J, with 14 bases in between. CDR1 and CDR2 from the germline V gene are MDHEN and SYDVKM. This CDR3 comprises 16 residues. CDR3 coding DNA: TGTGCCAGCAGTTTAAATTACGCAGGAGAGAACACTGAAGCTTTCTTT. Protein sequence: CASSLNYAGENTEAFF.